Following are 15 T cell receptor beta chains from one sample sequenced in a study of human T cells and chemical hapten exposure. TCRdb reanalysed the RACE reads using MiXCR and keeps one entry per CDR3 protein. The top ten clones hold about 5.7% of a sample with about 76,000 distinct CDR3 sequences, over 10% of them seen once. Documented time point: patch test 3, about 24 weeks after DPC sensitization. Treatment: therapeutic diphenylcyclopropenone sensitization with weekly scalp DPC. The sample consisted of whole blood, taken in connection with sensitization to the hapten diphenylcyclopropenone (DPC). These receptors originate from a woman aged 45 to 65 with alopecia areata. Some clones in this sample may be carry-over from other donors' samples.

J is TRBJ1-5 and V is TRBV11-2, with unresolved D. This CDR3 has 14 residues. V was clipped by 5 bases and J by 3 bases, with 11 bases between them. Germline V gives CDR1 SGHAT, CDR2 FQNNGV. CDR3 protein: CASSPPGINQPQHF. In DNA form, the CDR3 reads TGTGCCAGCAGCCCCCCGGGGATCAATCAGCCCCAGCATTTT.

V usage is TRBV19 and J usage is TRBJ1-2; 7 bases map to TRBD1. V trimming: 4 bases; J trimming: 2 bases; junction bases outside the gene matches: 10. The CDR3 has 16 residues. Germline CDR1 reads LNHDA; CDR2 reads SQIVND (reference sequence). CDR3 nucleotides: TGTGCCAGTAGTACAAGAGAGGGGGCTACGAACTATGGCTACACCTTC. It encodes CASSTREGATNYGYTF.

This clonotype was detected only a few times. CDR3 in amino acids: CASSIQYNEQFF. CDR3 nucleotides: TGTGCCAGTAGTATACAGTACAATGAGCAGTTCTTC. This chain uses TRBV19 with TRBJ2-1; D not resolved. The CDR3 has 12 residues. Between the trimmed V and J ends, which lost 2 bases and 4 bases, there was a span of 3 bases. Germline-derived CDR1 and CDR2 are LNHDA and SQIVND (reference sequence). The complete variable domain, with remaining parts taken from reference TRBV19 and TRBJ2-1, reads DGGITQSPKYLFRKEGQNVTLSCEQNLNHDAMYWYRQDPGQGLRLIYYSQIVNDFQKGDIAEGYSVSREKKESFPLTVTSAQKNPTAFYLCASSIQYNEQFFGPGTRLTVL.

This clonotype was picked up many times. CDR3 DNA sequence: TGCAGCGTTGAAGATAAAGGGGACAGGGCCGCCTACGAGCAGTACTTC. Translating gives CSVEDKGDRAAYEQYF. The J gene is TRBJ2-7, the V gene TRBV29-1, with 9 nucleotides matching TRBD1. Germline V CDR1 and CDR2: SQVTM, ANQGSEA. The CDR3 loop spans 16 amino acids. Germline trimming cut 0 bases from V and 2 bases from J; bases unmatched to any gene: 8.

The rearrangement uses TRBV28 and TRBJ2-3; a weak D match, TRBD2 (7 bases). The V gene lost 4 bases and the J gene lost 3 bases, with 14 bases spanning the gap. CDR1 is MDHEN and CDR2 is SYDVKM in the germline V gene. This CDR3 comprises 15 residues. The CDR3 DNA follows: TGTGCCAGCAGTTCCCCGCGGGGGCGGACAGATACGCAGTATTTT. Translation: CASSSPRGRTDTQYF.

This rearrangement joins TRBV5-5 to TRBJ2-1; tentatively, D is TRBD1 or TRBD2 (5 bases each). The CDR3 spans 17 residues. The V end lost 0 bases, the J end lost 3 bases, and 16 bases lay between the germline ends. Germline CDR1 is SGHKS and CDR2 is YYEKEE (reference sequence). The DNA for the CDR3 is TGTGCCAGCAGCTTGGCAAGAACTAGGGGAATCTACAATGAGCAGTTCTTC. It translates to CASSLARTRGIYNEQFF. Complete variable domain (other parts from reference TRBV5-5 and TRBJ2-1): DAGVTQSPTHLIKTRGQQVTLRCSPISGHKSVSWYQQVLGQGPQFIFQYYEKEERGRGNFPDRFSARQFPNYSSELNVNALLLGDSALYLCASSLARTRGIYNEQFFGPGTRLTVL.

This chain's CDR3 is CASRRLSYGYTF. The CDR3 bases are TGTGCCAGCAGGCGACTGTCCTATGGCTACACCTTC. J is TRBJ1-2 and V is TRBV2; D unclear. This CDR3 is 12 amino acids long. Germline CDR1 SNHLY, CDR2 FYNNEI. V was clipped by 6 bases and J by 4 bases, with 9 bases between them.

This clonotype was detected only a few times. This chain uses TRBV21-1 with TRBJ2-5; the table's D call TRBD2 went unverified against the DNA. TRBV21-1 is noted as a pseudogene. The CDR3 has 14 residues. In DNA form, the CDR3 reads TGTGCCAGCAGCAAAGGGGAGGTCCAAGAGACCCAGTACTTC. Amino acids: CASSKGEVQETQYF.

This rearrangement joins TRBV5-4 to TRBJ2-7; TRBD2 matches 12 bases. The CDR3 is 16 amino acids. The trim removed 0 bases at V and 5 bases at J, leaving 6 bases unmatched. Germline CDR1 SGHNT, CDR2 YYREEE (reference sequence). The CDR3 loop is CASSLGLAGGPHEQYF. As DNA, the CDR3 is TGTGCCAGCAGCTTGGGGCTAGCGGGAGGGCCCCACGAGCAGTACTTC.

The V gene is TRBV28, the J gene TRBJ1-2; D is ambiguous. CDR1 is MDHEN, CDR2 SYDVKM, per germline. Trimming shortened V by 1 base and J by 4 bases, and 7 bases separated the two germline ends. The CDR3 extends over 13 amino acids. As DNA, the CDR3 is TGTGCCAGCAGTTTATCGGGTCTCTATGGCTACACCTTC. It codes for CASSLSGLYGYTF.

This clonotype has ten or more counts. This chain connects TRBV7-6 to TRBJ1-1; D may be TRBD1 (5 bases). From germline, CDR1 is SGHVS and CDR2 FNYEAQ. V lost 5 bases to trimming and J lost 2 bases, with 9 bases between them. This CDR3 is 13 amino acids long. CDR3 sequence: CASSRDRNTEAFF. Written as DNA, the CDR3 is TGTGCCAGCAGCCGAGACAGAAACACTGAAGCTTTCTTT.

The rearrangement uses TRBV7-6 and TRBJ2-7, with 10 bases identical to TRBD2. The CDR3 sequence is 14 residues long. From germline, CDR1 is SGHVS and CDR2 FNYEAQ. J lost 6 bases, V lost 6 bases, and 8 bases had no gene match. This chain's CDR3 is CASSVLAGDGEQYF. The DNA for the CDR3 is TGTGCCAGCAGTGTGCTAGCGGGAGACGGCGAGCAGTACTTC.

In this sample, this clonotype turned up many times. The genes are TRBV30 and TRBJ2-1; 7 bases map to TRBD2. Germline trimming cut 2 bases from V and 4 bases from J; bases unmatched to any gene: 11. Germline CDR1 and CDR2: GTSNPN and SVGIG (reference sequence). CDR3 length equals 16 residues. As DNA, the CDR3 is TGTGCCTGGAGTCAACCCCTAGCGGCCCGATACAATGAGCAGTTCTTC. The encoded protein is CAWSQPLAARYNEQFF.

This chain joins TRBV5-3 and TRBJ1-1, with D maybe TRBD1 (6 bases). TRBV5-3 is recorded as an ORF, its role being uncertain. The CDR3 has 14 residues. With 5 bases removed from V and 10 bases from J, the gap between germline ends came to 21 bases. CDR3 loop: CARRPIRTARAAFF. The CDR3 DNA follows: TGTGCCAGAAGACCGATTCGGACAGCTCGGGCAGCTTTCTTT.

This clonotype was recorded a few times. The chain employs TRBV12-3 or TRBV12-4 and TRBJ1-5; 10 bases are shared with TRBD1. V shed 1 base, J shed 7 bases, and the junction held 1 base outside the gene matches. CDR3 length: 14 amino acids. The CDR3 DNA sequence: TGTGCCAGCAGTTTAGGACAGGGGGCCCAGCCCCAGCATTTT. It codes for CASSLGQGAQPQHF.